Listed here is a single T cell receptor beta chain. Its antigen remains unidentified. The sample is drawn from a study of CD8+CD57+ T cells in acquired aplastic anemia. At the level of the study: The average for DNA from sorted CD4+ and CD8+ cells was 3.2 ug.

TCR beta VDJ combinations and CDR3 sequences were profiled from genomic DNA. TCRdb itself ran the reads through MiXCR, one entry per CDR3 protein. This table holds 220,000 or so distinct CDR3 sequences, 55% to 65% found once. Study-wide points: Levels of CD8+ Simpson's diversity were not significantly distinct in patients versus controls.

The germline gives CDR1 SQVTM, CDR2 ANQGSEA. The V and J ends lost 6 bases and 2 bases, in that order; junction bases with no gene match: 9. The CDR3 consists of 14 residues. It was patients with CD8+CD57+ cell expansion by flow cytometry who were chosen for sequencing. The clonotype comes from a human donor with aplastic anemia. This chain connects TRBV29-1 to TRBJ2-7; 8 positions agree with TRBD1. The sequencing input was sorted CD4+, CD8+, or CD8+CD57+ T cells (not recorded which) from PBMCs. This CDR3 reads CSVDPGQAAYEQYF. The CDR3, as DNA: TGCAGCGTCGACCCGGGACAGGCCGCCTACGAGCAGTACTTC.